This T cell receptor (beta chain) was recorded in a study of T cells in Graves' hyperthyroidism and ophthalmopathy. The CDR3 contains 13 residues. Germline-derived CDR1 and CDR2 are SGHDT and YYEEEE. The ends were cut back, 5 bases at V and 2 bases at J, with 8 bases in the middle. Researchers took RNA transcripts and amplified the TCR beta CDR3 regions from them. The HTBI set primed first-round TCR CDR3 RT-PCR. MiXCR, run by TCRdb on the multiplex PCR reads, gives a single entry per CDR3 protein. The table records hundreds of thousands of distinct CDR3 sequences, about a sixth of them present only once. There are many counts of this clonotype.

The sample comprised blood. The receptor was isolated from a woman aged 18 to 35 with Graves' hyperthyroidism. V usage is TRBV5-6 and J usage is TRBJ2-1; D gene ambiguous. The CDR3 here is CASRRGPYNEQFF. The CDR3 nucleotides read TGTGCCAGCAGGCGCGGTCCCTACAATGAGCAGTTCTTC.